This T cell receptor beta chain was captured by sequencing in a study of T-cell reconstitution after alpha-beta-depleted transplantation in children. At least ten counts were recorded for this clonotype. The germline V gene encodes CDR1 LGHDT and CDR2 YNNKEL (reference sequence). The CDR3 is 14 amino acids. V was pared by 4 bases and J by 10 bases, with 9 bases of the junction left unmatched. Construction of the TCRbeta library involved unique molecular identifiers. MiXCR, applied by TCRdb to the PCR reads, yields one record per CDR3 protein. The repertoire holds over 200,000 distinct CDR3 sequences, approximately 11% seen once, with 25% to 30% in the top ten.

The receptor comes from a child under three years old with acute myeloid leukemia, due to receive a stem cell transplant. The chain carries TRBV3-1 and TRBJ2-1, with 8 bases aligning to TRBD2. This specimen consisted of PBMCs, obtained before TCRalphabeta/CD19-depleted stem cell transplant. The CDR3 region has the DNA TGTGCCAGCAGCCCAAACCTAGCGGGTAAGGAGCAGTTCTTC. Protein: CASSPNLAGKEQFF.